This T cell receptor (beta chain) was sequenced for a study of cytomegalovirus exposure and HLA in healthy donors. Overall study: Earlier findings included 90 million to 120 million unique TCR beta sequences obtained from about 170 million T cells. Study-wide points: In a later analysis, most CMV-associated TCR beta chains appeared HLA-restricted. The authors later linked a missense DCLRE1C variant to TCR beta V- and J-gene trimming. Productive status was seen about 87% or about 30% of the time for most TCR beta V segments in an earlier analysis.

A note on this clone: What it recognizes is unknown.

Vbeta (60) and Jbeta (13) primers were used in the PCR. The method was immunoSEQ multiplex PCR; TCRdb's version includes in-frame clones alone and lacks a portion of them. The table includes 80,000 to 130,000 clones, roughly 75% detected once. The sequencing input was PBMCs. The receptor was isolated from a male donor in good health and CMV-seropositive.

The CDR3 DNA follows: TGTGCCAGCGGGGGGGCGAATAATTCACCCCTCCACTTT. It specifies CASGGANNSPLHF. The chain couples TRBV28 to TRBJ1-6; tentatively, D is TRBD1 (6 bases). The CDR3 is made up of 13 amino acids. V was trimmed by 8 bases and J by 5 bases, leaving 10 bases between them. Germline assignment: CDR1 MDHEN and CDR2 SYDVKM.